A single sample is the source of the 8 T cell receptor beta chains below, sequenced in a study of memory CD4+ T cells and cytomegalovirus serostatus. The repertoire was sequenced with immunoSEQ multiplex PCR; TCRdb's copy has only in-frame clones and lacks some. The repertoire consists of over 55,000 clones, with roughly 80% occurring once and the leading ten covering 0.82%. The sort gate was single viable CD3+CD4+CD8-CD45RO+ cells for memory CD4+ T cells. The sequenced material came from memory CD4+ T cells from blood. Receptor source: an adult in good health and CMV-seronegative.

The chain combines TRBV30 with TRBJ1-4; D gene uncertain. The CDR3 runs to 10 residues. Germline-derived CDR1 and CDR2 are GTSNPN and SVGIG (reference sequence). Trimming took off 6 bases at V and 5 bases at J, with 4 bases between the two ends. DNA of the CDR3: TGTGCCTGTATGAATGAAAAACTGTTTTTT. Its translation is CACMNEKLFF.

The chain is built from TRBV2 and TRBJ1-6; 9 bases agree with TRBD1. From germline, CDR1 is SNHLY and CDR2 FYNNEI. Trimming removed 4 bases from V and 9 bases from J; junction bases left unmatched: 7. This CDR3 has 15 amino acids. The CDR3 DNA follows: TGTGCCAGCAGTGGCGGACAGGGGAAACGTTCACCCCTCCACTTT. It specifies CASSGGQGKRSPLHF.

The V gene is TRBV7-9, the J gene TRBJ2-3; D tentatively fits TRBD1 or TRBD2 (6 bases each). CDR1 and CDR2 from the germline V gene are SEHNR and FQNEAQ (reference sequence). V dropped 5 bases and J dropped 3 bases, with 15 bases sitting between them. The CDR3 contains 15 residues. The CDR3 bases are TGTGCCAGCAGCCCACTCCGGGGGCCGACAGATACGCAGTATTTT. Its protein is CASSPLRGPTDTQYF.

The V call is TRBV9, the J call TRBJ2-2; D is unresolved. This CDR3 region has 16 residues. The germline CDR1 and CDR2 sequences are SGDLS and YYNGEE. V was trimmed by 0 bases and J by 0 bases, leaving 9 bases between them. The CDR3, as DNA: TGTGCCAGCAGCGTAGCGGCAGGCGCGAACACCGGGGAGCTGTTTTTT. Its translation is CASSVAAGANTGELFF.

The V gene is TRBV5-4, the J gene TRBJ2-5, with D possibly TRBD1 on 6 matching bases. V was trimmed by 7 bases and J by 2 bases, leaving 15 bases between them. Germline assignment: CDR1 SGHNT and CDR2 YYREEE (reference sequence). CDR3 size: 14 residues. This CDR3 is CASQTKQGQETQYF. The CDR3 region has the DNA TGTGCCAGCCAAACAAAACAGGGTCAAGAGACCCAGTACTTC. The full variable domain, its missing parts supplied by reference TRBV5-4 and TRBJ2-5, is ETGVTQSPTHLIKTRGQQVTLRCSSQSGHNTVSWYQQALGQGPQFIFQYYREEENGRGNFPPRFSGLQFPNYSSELNVNALELDDSALYLCASQTKQGQETQYFGPGTRLLVL.

This chain links TRBV5-5 with TRBJ1-1, with D hard to call. Germline lookup yields CDR1 SGHKS and CDR2 YYEKEE (reference sequence). V gave up 0 bases and J gave up 5 bases, with 8 bases separating them. CDR3 length: 13 residues. In DNA form, the CDR3 reads TGTGCCAGCAGCTTGGTCAGGCAGACTGAAGCTTTCTTT. It is translated as CASSLVRQTEAFF. Complete variable domain (other parts from reference TRBV5-5 and TRBJ1-1): DAGVTQSPTHLIKTRGQQVTLRCSPISGHKSVSWYQQVLGQGPQFIFQYYEKEERGRGNFPDRFSARQFPNYSSELNVNALLLGDSALYLCASSLVRQTEAFFGQGTRLTVV.

This clone was observed once. The chain uses TRBV5-4 and TRBJ2-7; 11 positions match TRBD2. The CDR3 covers 15 residues. J gave up 4 bases and V 4 bases, and 7 bases lay outside the gene matches. Germline assignment: CDR1 SGHNT and CDR2 YYREEE (reference sequence). Here the CDR3 DNA reads TGTGCCAGCAGCACTACTAGCGGGAGCATATACGAGCAGTACTTC. It translates to CASSTTSGSIYEQYF.

This clone was counted a single time. The J gene is TRBJ2-5, the V gene TRBV10-2; D is uncertain. This CDR3 is 14 amino acids long. Germline-derived CDR1 and CDR2 are WSHSY and SAAADI. Trimming stripped 0 bases from V and 7 bases from J, with 12 bases between. The CDR3 loop is CASSESRGMGTQYF. The CDR3 DNA is TGCGCCAGCAGTGAGTCTCGAGGAATGGGGACCCAGTACTTC.